This TCR beta chain is drawn from a study of T cell responses to AZD1222 COVID-19 vaccine. Overall study results and limits: Only 5 to 7 AZD1222 recipients tested seropositive at baseline.

With respect to this clone: Its specificity is unknown.

The repertoire was sequenced with immunoSEQ multiplex PCR; TCRdb's copy has only in-frame clones and lacks some. Among 100,000 to 130,000 clones, 85% to 95% were seen once, and the ten largest hold 6.2%. Trimming cost V 2 bases and J 7 bases, with 12 bases left between them. The CDR3 is made up of 14 amino acids. CDR1 and CDR2 from the germline V gene are MNHEY and SMNVEV (reference sequence). This receptor was obtained from an adult who received the AZD1222 COVID-19 vaccine. Material: peripheral blood, obtained 28 days after the second AZD1222 dose. The rearrangement links TRBV27 to TRBJ2-1, with no clear D. CDR3 sequence: CASSLRAVQNEQFF. The DNA for the CDR3 is TGTGCCAGCAGTTTAAGGGCAGTACAGAATGAGCAGTTCTTC.